This TCR beta chain appears in the sequencing data of a study of T-cell reconstitution after alpha-beta-depleted transplantation in children. Molecular barcoding with unique molecular identifiers was used for the TCRbeta library. TCRdb itself ran the PCR reads through MiXCR, one entry per CDR3 protein. Here the sample spans 500,000 to 750,000 distinct CDR3 sequences, over 20% being singletons. This clonotype turned up a few times. No antigen is known for it. Findings of the study overall: It was newly produced T cells that mostly accounted for T-cell counts and diversity one year after transplant. The study reportedly traced alpha-beta T cells about two months after transplant to several hundred expanded graft clones. Recipient T cells and thymic progenitors that survived were the source of the high TCRbeta diversity seen at day 60 in some patients.

Germline assignment: CDR1 DFQATT and CDR2 SNEGSKA (reference sequence). The CDR3 consists of 15 residues. V shed 1 base and J shed 0 bases, with 10 bases lying between them. The chain employs TRBV20-1 and TRBJ2-1; D is ambiguous. Sequencing was performed on PBMCs, taken before TCRalphabeta/CD19-depleted stem cell transplant. The clonotype was recovered from a boy less than two years old with Wiskott-Aldrich syndrome, due to receive a stem cell transplant. The CDR3 protein is CSARVGISSYNEQFF. Written as DNA, the CDR3 is TGCAGTGCTAGAGTGGGCATTAGCTCCTACAATGAGCAGTTCTTC.